The rows below give T cell receptor beta chains drawn from one sample of a study of cytomegalovirus exposure and HLA in healthy donors. This table comes from immunoSEQ multiplex PCR, and its TCRdb copy is limited to in-frame clones, with some not included. Here the sample spans roughly 100,000 clones, approximately 14% being singletons. The sample comprised PBMCs. The source is a female donor in good health and CMV-seronegative. Both conserved end residues are part of each CDR3. Each record gives: clone size, J gene, V gene, D gene, CDR3 protein, CDR3 DNA. D genes are given only for firm matches. Not all rows give a size; the values are once, few, many and, for expanded clones, a class.

few | TRBJ1-3 | TRBV30 | TRBD1 | CAWSRTGSGNTIYF | TGTGCCTGGAGCCGGACAGGGTCTGGAAACACCATATATTTT
NA | TRBJ2-3 | TRBV6-6 | NA | CASRDAGAPDTQYF | TGTGCCAGCAGGGACGCGGGGGCGCCAGATACGCAGTATTTT
NA | TRBJ2-2 | TRBV27 | NA | CASNKQGTGELFF | TGTGCCAGCAATAAACAGGGGACTGGGGAGCTGTTTTTT
few | TRBJ2-1 | TRBV6-1 | TRBD2 | CASSREALGEQFF | TGTGCCAGCAGCCGGGAGGCTCTCGGTGAGCAGTTCTTC
NA | TRBJ1-4 | TRBV7-9 | TRBD1 | CATQTGATNEKLFF | TGTGCCACACAAACAGGGGCAACTAATGAAAAACTGTTTTTT
NA | TRBJ1-4 | TRBV4-1 | TRBD1 | CASSQQGKAGGFEKLFF | TGCGCCAGCAGCCAACAGGGGAAGGCAGGGGGCTTTGAAAAACTGTTTTTT
few | TRBJ2-1 | TRBV4-1 | TRBD2 | CASRQTSGRDNEQFF | TGCGCCAGCAGACAAACTAGCGGGAGGGACAATGAGCAGTTCTTC
NA | TRBJ2-1 | TRBV30 | NA | CAWSVQDRGWQFF | TGTGCCTGGAGTGTACAGGATCGTGGTTGGCAATTCTTC
NA | TRBJ2-7 | TRBV14 | TRBD1 | CASRGQSYEQYF | TGTGCCAGCAGGGGACAGTCCTACGAGCAGTACTTC
few | TRBJ1-5 | TRBV27 | TRBD1 | CASSLAGGQPQHF | TGTGCCAGCAGTCTGGCAGGGGGTCAGCCCCAGCATTTT
few | TRBJ1-2 | TRBV5-1 | TRBD1 | CASSLDRGNYGYTF | TGCGCCAGCAGCTTGGACAGGGGTAACTATGGCTACACCTTC
NA | TRBJ2-3 | TRBV7-9 | TRBD2 | CASSDNSGMGDTQYF | TGTGCCAGCAGCGACAATAGCGGGATGGGAGATACGCAGTATTTT
few | TRBJ2-1 | TRBV19 | TRBD1 | CASSLTGVEQFF | TGTGCCAGTAGTCTGACAGGGGTCGAGCAGTTCTTC
NA | TRBJ1-2 | TRBV5-6 | NA | CASSLQNYGYTF | TGTGCCAGCAGCTTACAGAACTATGGCTACACCTTC
few | TRBJ2-4 | TRBV4-3 | NA | CASSPRDFDIQYF | TGCGCCAGCAGCCCGCGGGACTTCGACATTCAGTACTTC
NA | TRBJ1-6 | TRBV19 | NA | CASNPSNNSPLHF | TGTGCCAGTAACCCATCTAACAATTCACCCCTCCACTTT
NA | TRBJ2-3 | TRBV18 | NA | CASSPWRNTDTQYF | TGTGCCAGCTCACCCTGGAGGAACACAGATACGCAGTATTTT
NA | TRBJ2-7 | TRBV2 | TRBD2 | CASSEVAGGLNEQYF | TGTGCCAGCAGTGAAGTAGCGGGGGGGCTCAATGAGCAGTACTTC
NA | TRBJ1-2 | TRBV18 | TRBD1 | CASSPWTGDTNYGYTF | TGTGCCAGCTCACCGTGGACAGGAGATACTAACTATGGCTACACCTTC
NA | TRBJ1-2 | TRBV6-1 | NA | CASSAGGQLANYGYTF | TGTGCCAGCAGTGCGGGTGGACAGTTAGCTAACTATGGCTACACCTTC
few | TRBJ1-5 | TRBV27 | NA | CASSFSVANQPQHF | TGTGCCAGCAGTTTTTCAGTCGCCAATCAGCCCCAGCATTTT
few | TRBJ1-1 | TRBV18 | TRBD1 | CASSRDRDTEAFF | TGTGCCAGCTCACGGGACAGGGACACTGAAGCTTTCTTT
few | TRBJ1-1 | TRBV6-1 | TRBD1 | CASIMDRGNTEAFF | TGTGCCAGCATCATGGACAGGGGGAACACTGAAGCTTTCTTT
few | TRBJ2-7 | TRBV2 | NA | CASSDVRGSSYEQYF | TGTGCCAGCAGTGATGTCAGAGGTTCATCCTACGAGCAGTACTTC
NA | TRBJ1-5 | TRBV4-3 | NA | CASSQDVRGSQPQHF | TGCGCCAGCAGCCAAGATGTGAGAGGGAGTCAGCCCCAGCATTTT
few | TRBJ2-7 | TRBV9 | TRBD1 | CASSVGGDRASQQYF | TGTGCCAGCAGCGTAGGGGGGGACAGGGCTTCTCAGCAGTACTTC
few | TRBJ2-1 | TRBV6-5 | TRBD2 | CASSPVPGGPNEQFF | TGTGCCAGCAGCCCTGTTCCGGGAGGCCCCAATGAGCAGTTCTTC
few | TRBJ1-1 | TRBV30 | NA | CAWSGAGRGTSTEAFF | TGTGCCTGGAGTGGCGCCGGCAGGGGTACGAGCACTGAAGCTTTCTTT
NA | TRBJ2-2 | TRBV6-6 | NA | CASSYQGTLGELFF | TGTGCCAGCAGTTACCAAGGGACTCTCGGGGAGCTGTTTTTT
few | TRBJ1-1 | TRBV20-1 | NA | CSAMTEPGTQF | TGCAGTGCTATGACGGAGCCGGGGACTCAGTTT
few | TRBJ1-1 | TRBV19 | NA | CASSTRQILDTEAFF | TGTGCCAGTAGTACAAGACAGATATTGGACACTGAAGCTTTCTTT
NA | TRBJ1-4 | TRBV18 | NA | CASSPPGTEKLFF | TGTGCCAGCTCACCACCCGGGACAGAAAAACTGTTTTTT
few | TRBJ2-1 | TRBV9 | TRBD1 | CASSVSARGSNEQFF | TGTGCCAGCAGCGTGAGTGCCAGGGGGTCCAATGAGCAGTTCTTC
NA | TRBJ1-2 | TRBV5-6 | NA | CASSLQGTGYTF | TGTGCCAGCAGCTTACAGGGTACGGGCTACACCTTC
few | TRBJ2-5 | TRBV15 | TRBD2 | CATSRDGGRETQYF | TGTGCCACCAGCAGAGACGGGGGGAGAGAGACCCAGTACTTC
few | TRBJ2-1 | TRBV4-2 | TRBD2 | CASSQGGGTSGSPLSYNEQFF | TGTGCCAGCAGCCAAGGAGGAGGGACTAGCGGGAGCCCCCTCTCCTACAATGAGCAGTTCTTC
NA | TRBJ1-4 | TRBV6-5 | NA | CASSYSSGVNEKLFF | TGTGCCAGCAGTTACTCGTCGGGGGTGAATGAAAAACTGTTTTTT
few | TRBJ2-5 | TRBV6-5 | NA | CASSYSTPQETQYF | TGTGCCAGCAGTTACTCAACACCACAAGAGACCCAGTACTTC